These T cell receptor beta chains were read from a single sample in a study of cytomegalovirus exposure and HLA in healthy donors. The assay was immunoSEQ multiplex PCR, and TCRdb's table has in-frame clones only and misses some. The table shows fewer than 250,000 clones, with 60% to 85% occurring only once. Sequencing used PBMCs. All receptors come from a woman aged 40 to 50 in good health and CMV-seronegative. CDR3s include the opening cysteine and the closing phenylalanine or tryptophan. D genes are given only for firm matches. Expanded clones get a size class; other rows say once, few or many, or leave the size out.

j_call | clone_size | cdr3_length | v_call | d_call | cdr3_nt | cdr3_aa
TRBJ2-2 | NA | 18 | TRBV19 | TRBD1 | TGTGCCACGACAGGTGGGGACAGTAGGTTGACGAACACCGGGGAGCTGTTTTTT | CATTGGDSRLTNTGELFF
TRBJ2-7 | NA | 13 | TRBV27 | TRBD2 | TGTGCCAGCACGGGACTAGGGGGAGAAGAGCAGTACTTC | CASTGLGGEEQYF
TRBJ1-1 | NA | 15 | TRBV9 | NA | TGTGCCAGCAAAGGCCCCGGGGGGCTGAACACTGAAGCTTTCTTT | CASKGPGGLNTEAFF
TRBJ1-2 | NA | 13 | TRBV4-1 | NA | TGCGCCAGCAGCCAAGTGATTCGAGGAGGCTACACCTTC | CASSQVIRGGYTF
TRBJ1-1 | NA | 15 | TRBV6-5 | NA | TGTGCCAGCAGTTACTCAGGGAGGGTGGGGACTGAAGCTTTCTTT | CASSYSGRVGTEAFF
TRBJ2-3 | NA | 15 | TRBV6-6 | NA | TGTGCCAGCAGTTACATTGGCTTTAGCACAGATACGCAGTATTTT | CASSYIGFSTDTQYF
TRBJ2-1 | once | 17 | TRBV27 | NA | TGTGCCAGCAGCCTTACCATGACTAGTAGGGTAGGCGATGAGCAGTTCTTC | CASSLTMTSRVGDEQFF
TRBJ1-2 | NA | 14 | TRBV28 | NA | TGTGCCAGCAGTTTAGATCAGGGGAACTATGGCTACACCTTC | CASSLDQGNYGYTF
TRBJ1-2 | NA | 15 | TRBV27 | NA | TGTGCCAGCTCAGTGAATCGGGATAGGAGCTATGGCTACACCTTC | CASSVNRDRSYGYTF
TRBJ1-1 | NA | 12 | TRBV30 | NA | TGTGCCTGGAGTGGAGGGAGCACTGAAGCTTTCTTT | CAWSGGSTEAFF
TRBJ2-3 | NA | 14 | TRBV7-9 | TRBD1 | TGTGCCAGCAGCCTACAGGGGGTCCCAGATACGCAGTATTTT | CASSLQGVPDTQYF
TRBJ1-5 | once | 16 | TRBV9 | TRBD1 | TGTGCCAGCAGCGTAGGGACAGGGGATAGCAATCAGCCCCAGCATTTT | CASSVGTGDSNQPQHF
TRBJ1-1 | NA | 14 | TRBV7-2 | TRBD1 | TGTGCCAGCAGCTCCACCGGGACAGTAGCTGAAGCTTTCTTT | CASSSTGTVAEAFF
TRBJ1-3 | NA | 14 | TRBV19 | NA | TGTGCCAGTCGCTTGGACAGATCCGGAAACACCATATATTTT | CASRLDRSGNTIYF
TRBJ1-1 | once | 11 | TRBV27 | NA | TGTGCCGTGTCTGGGGGCGTGGGGGCTTTCTTT | CAVSGGVGAFF
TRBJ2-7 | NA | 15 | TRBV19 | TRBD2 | TGTGCCAGTAGCCGAGGACTAGCGAGGTCCTACGAGCAGTACTTC | CASSRGLARSYEQYF
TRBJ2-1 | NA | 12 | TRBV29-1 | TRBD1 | TGCAGCGGCGAACAGGGGATTGATGAGCAGTTCTTC | CSGEQGIDEQFF
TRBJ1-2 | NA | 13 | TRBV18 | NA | TGTGCCAGCTCACCATCGAGTCAGGATGGCTACACCTTC | CASSPSSQDGYTF
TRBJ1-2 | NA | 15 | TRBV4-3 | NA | TGCGCCAGCAGCCAAGATGGGGGGGTGGGGATTGGCTACACCTTC | CASSQDGGVGIGYTF
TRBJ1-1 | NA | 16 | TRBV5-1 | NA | TGCGCCAGCAGCCCTGATATGACGGCGGGGAACACTGAAGCTTTCTTT | CASSPDMTAGNTEAFF
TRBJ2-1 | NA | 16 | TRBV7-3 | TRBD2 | TGTGCCAGCAGCTTAGGGGGGGGTACCGGGAACAATGAGCAGTTCTTC | CASSLGGGTGNNEQFF
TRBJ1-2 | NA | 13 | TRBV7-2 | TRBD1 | TGTGCCAGCAGCTCGGGACAGGGAGGTGGCTACACCTTC | CASSSGQGGGYTF
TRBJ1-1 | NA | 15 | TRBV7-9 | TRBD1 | TGTGCCAGCAGCCCCGAGGGGGCCACGAACACTGAAGCTTTCTTT | CASSPEGATNTEAFF
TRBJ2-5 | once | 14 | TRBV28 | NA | TGTGCCAGCAGCCCCGCAGGGTACCAAGAGACCCAGTACTTC | CASSPAGYQETQYF
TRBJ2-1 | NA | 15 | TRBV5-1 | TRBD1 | TGCGCCAGCAGCTTGGGAGGGACAGGGTGGAATGAGCAGTTCTTC | CASSLGGTGWNEQFF
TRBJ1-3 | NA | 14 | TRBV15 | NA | TGTGCCACCAGCAGAGAGCAGGCTGGAAACACCATATATTTT | CATSREQAGNTIYF
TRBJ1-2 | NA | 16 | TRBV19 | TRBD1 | TGTGCCAGTAGCCATGGACAGGGGGCTGTTAACTATGGCTACACCTTC | CASSHGQGAVNYGYTF
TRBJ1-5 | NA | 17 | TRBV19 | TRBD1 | TGTGCCAGTATTTCGCCGGGACAGGGGGACGGCAATCAGCCCCAGCATTTT | CASISPGQGDGNQPQHF
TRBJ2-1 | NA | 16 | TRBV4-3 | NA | TGCGCCAGCAGCCAAGATTTGGGCGCCTCCTACAATGAGCAGTTCTTC | CASSQDLGASYNEQFF
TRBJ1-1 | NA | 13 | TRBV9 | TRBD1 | TGTGCCAGCAGCGTAGAGGCAGGGGGGTGGACTTTCTTT | CASSVEAGGWTFF
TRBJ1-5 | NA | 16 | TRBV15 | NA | TGTGCCACCAGCAGAGATCAGGGGATACCCAATCAGCCCCAGCATTTT | CATSRDQGIPNQPQHF
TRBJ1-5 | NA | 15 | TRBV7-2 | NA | TGTGCCAGCGGACTAACAGGTAAGAGCAATCAGCCCCAGCATTTT | CASGLTGKSNQPQHF
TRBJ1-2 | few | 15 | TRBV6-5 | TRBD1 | TGTGCCAGCAGTTACCGGACAGGAAACAACTATGGCTACACCTTC | CASSYRTGNNYGYTF
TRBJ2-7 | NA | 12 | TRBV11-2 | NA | TGTGCCAGCAGCCACAGGGTCGGCGAGCAGTACTTC | CASSHRVGEQYF
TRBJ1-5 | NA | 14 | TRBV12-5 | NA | TGTGCTAGTGGCTTCTCGGGGAATAGTCAGCCCCAGCATTTT | CASGFSGNSQPQHF
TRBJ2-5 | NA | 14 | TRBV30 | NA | TGTGCCTGGAGTGTATTGTCTAGCCAAGAGACCCAGTACTTC | CAWSVLSSQETQYF
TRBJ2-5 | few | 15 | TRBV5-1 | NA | TGCGCCAGCAGCTTGGGAATGACTAGCCAAGAGACCCAGTACTTC | CASSLGMTSQETQYF
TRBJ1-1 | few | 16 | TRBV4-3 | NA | TGCGCCAGCAGCCGCGGACACGCCGGGAGGAGCACTGAAGCTTTCTTT | CASSRGHAGRSTEAFF
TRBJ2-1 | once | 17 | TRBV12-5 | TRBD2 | TGTGCTAGTGGTTCACTAAGTGGGGGGGGATACTACAATGAGCAGTTCTTC | CASGSLSGGGYYNEQFF
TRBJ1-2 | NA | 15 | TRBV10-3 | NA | TGTGCCATCAGTGAGTCAAGCACTCATAACTATGGCTACACCTTC | CAISESSTHNYGYTF
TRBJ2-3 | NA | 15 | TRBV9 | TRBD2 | TGTGCCAGCAGCATGTCAACTAGCGGCCAAGATACGCAGTATTTT | CASSMSTSGQDTQYF
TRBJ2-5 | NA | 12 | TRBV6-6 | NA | TGTGCCAGCAGTTACTCGGAGGAGACCCAGTACTTC | CASSYSEETQYF
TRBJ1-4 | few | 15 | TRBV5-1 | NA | TGCGCCAGCAGCTTAGGAGGGGCAAGGGATGAAAAACTGTTTTTT | CASSLGGARDEKLFF
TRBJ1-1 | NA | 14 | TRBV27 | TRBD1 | TGTGCCAGCAGCTCCGGGACAGGGAAGCCTGAAGCTTTCTTT | CASSSGTGKPEAFF
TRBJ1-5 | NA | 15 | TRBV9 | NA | TGTGCCAGCAGCGAGCACGTGGGGGGAAATCAGCCCCAGCATTTT | CASSEHVGGNQPQHF
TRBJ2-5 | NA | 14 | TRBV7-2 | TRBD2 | TGTGCCAGCAGCCGACTAGCGGGAGTAGAGACCCAGTACTTC | CASSRLAGVETQYF
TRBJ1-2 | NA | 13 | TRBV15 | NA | TGTGCCACCAGCCCCCGATCCCTCGGGGGCTACACCTTC | CATSPRSLGGYTF
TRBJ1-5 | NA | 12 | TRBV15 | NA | TGTGCCACCAGCAGAAGGGGACAGCCCCAGCATTTT | CATSRRGQPQHF
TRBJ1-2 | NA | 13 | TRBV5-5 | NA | TGTGCCAGCAGCTTATCCCCCAGCTATGGCTACACCTTC | CASSLSPSYGYTF
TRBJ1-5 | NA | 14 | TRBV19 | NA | TGTGCCAGTACCACAGCATATAGCAATCAGCCCCAGCATTTT | CASTTAYSNQPQHF